The table lists the clone carrying this TCR beta chain with many counts. This sample is part of a study of regulatory T cells in long-lasting Graves disease. Through Arm-PCR of CDR3 regions and iRepertoire HTBI primers, TCR beta libraries were built. TCRdb ran MiXCR on the multiplex PCR reads and lists one entry per CDR3 protein. The sample shows about 420,000 distinct CDR3 sequences, 20% to 25% of them seen only once. Time point noted: persistent/refractory GD, antithyroid drugs over 5 years with positive TRAb. RNA extracted from PBMCs served as the sequencing template. The clonotype was recovered from a female donor with Graves disease. Sequencing used peripheral blood mononuclear cells (PBMCs), obtained when the disease was refractory, from a patient treated with antithyroid drugs.

The CDR3 nucleotides are TGTGCCAGCAGTTTAAGCCGACAGGGTACTAGCAATCAGCCCCAGCATTTT. This codes for CASSLSRQGTSNQPQHF. This rearrangement joins TRBV28 to TRBJ1-5, with TRBD1 matching over 7 bases. Germline V lookup: CDR1 MDHEN, CDR2 SYDVKM. The CDR3 spans 17 residues. Trimming took 2 bases from V and 0 from J; bases not matched to a gene: 7.